The present TCR beta chain was sequenced within a study of graft-versus-host responses after intestinal transplantation. Turning to the study itself: Recipients were given multivisceral, liver-intestinal, or isolated intestinal transplants.

J was trimmed by 4 bases and V by 3 bases; bases with no gene match: 11. Germline CDR1 reads MDHEN; CDR2 reads SYDVKM. The CDR3 sequence is 16 residues long. General study findings and limits: Allografts of patients with graft-donor T cell macrochimerism showed high graft-versus-host to host-versus-graft clone ratios.

This clone has a single count. What it binds is unknown. Sequenced by immunoSEQ multiplex PCR; TCRdb stores in-frame clones only, minus some. The sample lists about 90,000 clones, 90% to 95% occurring once. The sequences come from unstimulated CD8+ T cells sorted from spleen or lymph node cells, collected before transplant. This TCR was sampled from a human donor who was the organ donor for an intestinal transplant. The V gene is TRBV28, the J gene TRBJ1-2, with 7 positions matching TRBD1. The CDR3 coding sequence is TGTGCCAGCAGTTTTGGGCAGGGGGGTAGGGCCTATGGCTACACCTTC. This gives the protein CASSFGQGGRAYGYTF.